These 27 T cell receptor beta chains originate from one sample sequenced in a study of regulatory T cells in long-lasting Graves disease. Noted time point: newly diagnosed GD, antithyroid drugs for less than 3 months. The TCR library was made from RNA extracted from PBMCs. Construction of the TCR beta libraries employed iRepertoire HTBI primers in conjunction with Arm-PCR of CDR3 regions. TCRdb re-derived calls from the multiplex PCR reads in MiXCR, one entry per CDR3 protein. The sample yields about 560,000 distinct CDR3 sequences, around 16% seen once. The same specimen was also included in a second study, on T cells in Graves' hyperthyroidism and ophthalmopathy.

Sequenced here: peripheral blood mononuclear cells (PBMCs), sampled at new diagnosis, from a patient treated with antithyroid drugs. These receptors came from a man between 18 and 29 years old with Graves disease.

About this clonotype itself: The conserved phenylalanine or tryptophan normally closing the CDR3 is absent here, so this likely arose from a read error. The chain carries TRBV24-1 and TRBJ2-1, with D perhaps being TRBD1 or TRBD2 (5 bases each). The CDR3 covers 13 residues. The V and J ends lost 3 bases and 8 bases respectively, with 10 bases between them. Germline CDR1 reads KGHDR; CDR2 reads SFDVKD. CDR3 amino acids: CATSDGTRDEQFL. As DNA, the CDR3 is TGTGCCACCAGTGATGGGACGAGGGATGAGCAGTTCCTC.

The V gene is TRBV7-3, the J gene TRBJ2-1, with 8 bases that match TRBD2. The V segment lost 2 bases and the J segment 0 bases; nucleotides outside the gene matches: 3. The CDR3 is 16 amino acids. Germline V gives CDR1 SGHTA, CDR2 FQGTGA. CDR3 nucleotide sequence: TGTGCCAGCAGCTTACCACTAGCGGACTCCTACAATGAGCAGTTCTTC. This translates into CASSLPLADSYNEQFF.

Ten or more counts support this clonotype. The chain joins TRBV30 to TRBJ1-1, with D unclear. The CDR3 is 12 residues long. The germline V gene has CDR1 GTSNPN and CDR2 SVGIG (reference sequence). V lost 6 bases to trimming and J lost 3 bases, with 11 bases between them. The CDR3 sequence: CACGSRYTEAFF. The CDR3 nucleotides read TGTGCCTGCGGTAGCAGATACACTGAAGCTTTCTTT.

This clonotype has at least ten counts. The V gene is TRBV20-1, the J gene TRBJ1-1; tentatively, D is TRBD1 (6 bases). The germline gives CDR1 DFQATT, CDR2 SNEGSKA (reference sequence). Trimming pared 0 bases from V and 5 bases from J, leaving 13 bases between. The CDR3 is 14 amino acids. The CDR3 region is CSARDGGRSTEAFF. The CDR3 bases are TGCAGTGCTAGAGATGGGGGGCGGTCGACTGAAGCTTTCTTT.

This sequence joins TRBV27 and TRBJ2-3, with D tentatively TRBD2 (5 bases). Germline V gene lookup returns CDR1 MNHEY and CDR2 SMNVEV (reference sequence). The V end lost 1 base, the J end lost 4 bases, and 15 bases lay between the germline ends. The CDR3 loop spans 16 amino acids. The CDR3 region has the DNA TGTGCCAGCAGTTTATTGCGGACGGAGGTACCAGATACGCAGTATTTT. It specifies CASSLLRTEVPDTQYF.

V gene TRBV4-1 combines with J gene TRBJ2-4; unclear D gene. Trimming removed 2 bases at V and 2 bases at J, with 13 bases between. Per the germline V gene, CDR1 is MGHRA and CDR2 is YSYEKL. There are 16 residues in the CDR3. CDR3 in amino acids: CASSQPPGRTKNIQYF. Here the CDR3 DNA reads TGCGCCAGCAGCCAACCTCCGGGCCGTACCAAAAACATTCAGTACTTC.

This clonotype showed up many times. The chain has TRBV20-1 and TRBJ2-7; 9 nucleotides match TRBD2. With 6 bases clipped from V and 9 bases from J, the junction kept 12 bases outside the gene matches. The V gene's germline CDR1 is DFQATT and CDR2 SNEGSKA (reference sequence). CDR3 length: 13 amino acids. The CDR3 DNA reads TGCAGTGCCCGGACTAGCGTCTCGGATGGGCAGTACTTC. Translated: CSARTSVSDGQYF.

There are many counts of this clonotype. This rearrangement joins TRBV20-1 to TRBJ2-7, with unresolved D. V lost 3 bases to trimming and J lost 3 bases, with 12 bases between them. The CDR3 is 13 amino acids. Germline V gives CDR1 DFQATT, CDR2 SNEGSKA (reference sequence). CDR3 residues: CSARPGRSYEQYF. CDR3 nucleotides: TGCAGTGCTAGGCCAGGAAGGAGCTACGAGCAGTACTTC.

The chain uses TRBV11-2 and TRBJ2-7; maybe TRBD2 (7 bases). The germline gives CDR1 SGHAT, CDR2 FQNNGV. This CDR3 region has 14 residues. The germline V and J ends were trimmed by 5 bases and 7 bases, with 18 bases remaining between them. The CDR3 protein is CASSTAGHGVEQYF. CDR3 nucleotides: TGTGCCAGCAGCACAGCGGGACACGGAGTGGAGCAGTACTTC.

V gene TRBV15 combines with J gene TRBJ1-1; TRBD1 might be the D (5 bases). The CDR3 runs 14 residues. V shed 9 bases and J shed 6 bases, with 20 bases lying between them. Germline-derived CDR1 and CDR2 are LNHNV and YYDKDF (reference sequence). In nucleotides, the CDR3 is TGTGCCACTTCAAGAGGGGAGGACCTCCCTGAAGCTTTCTTT. Its translation is CATSRGEDLPEAFF.

This chain uses TRBV28 with TRBJ1-2; D is possibly TRBD1 (5 bases). The V end lost 3 bases, the J end lost 1 base, and 18 bases lay between the germline ends. The CDR3 covers 17 residues. From germline, CDR1 is MDHEN and CDR2 SYDVKM. CDR3 in DNA: TGTGCCAGCAGTTTCACGGGACGGAGTTCAATTAACTATGGCTACACCTTC. This translates into CASSFTGRSSINYGYTF.

The V and J genes are TRBV5-1 and TRBJ2-7; 9 positions agree with TRBD2. The CDR3 spans 15 residues. In germline, CDR1 is SGHRS, CDR2 YFSETQ. The ends lost 1 base at V and 3 bases at J; junction bases unmatched: 5. The CDR3 region has the DNA TGCGCCAGCAGCTTGCGGCGGGAGGGCCTCTACGAGCAGTACTTC. Its translation: CASSLRREGLYEQYF. Looking up the rest from reference TRBV5-1 and TRBJ2-7 gives the full variable domain: KAGVTQTPRYLIKTRGQQVTLSCSPISGHRSVSWYQQTPGQGLQFLFEYFSETQRNKGNFPGRFSGRQFSNSRSEMNVSTLELGDSALYLCASSLRREGLYEQYFGPGTRLTVT.

V gene TRBV5-6 combines with J gene TRBJ1-2, with a possible D match to TRBD1 (5 bases). The CDR3 loop spans 13 amino acids. Trimming took 0 bases from V and 6 from J, leaving 9 bases between them. CDR1 and CDR2 from the germline V gene are SGHDT and YYEEEE. The CDR3 region has the DNA TGTGCCAGCAGCTTGGTGGGGGTGGATGGCTACACCTTC. Residues: CASSLVGVDGYTF.

Note on this clonotype: A read error may be the cause here, since a much bigger clone is one base away. The chain is built from TRBV5-1 and TRBJ2-1; 7 positions agree with TRBD2. Germline loops: CDR1 SGHRS, CDR2 YFSETQ. The CDR3 is 15 residues long. V was pared by 0 bases and J by 7 bases, with 7 bases of the junction left unmatched. CDR3 loop: CASSLDPGAGNEQFF. Written as DNA, the CDR3 is TGCGCCAGCAGCTTGGATCCGGGAGCGGGGAATGAGCAGTTCTTC.

This clonotype was recorded at least ten times. The chain carries TRBV7-6 and TRBJ1-4; no definite D call. From germline, CDR1 is SGHVS and CDR2 FNYEAQ. The CDR3 is 13 amino acids. Trimming pared 5 bases from V and 7 bases from J, leaving 11 bases between. In nucleotides, the CDR3 is TGTGCCAGCAGCCCAGACGTTCGTGAAAAACTGTTTTTT. This gives the protein CASSPDVREKLFF.

This clonotype was counted only a few times. The chain carries TRBV4-2 and TRBJ1-2; 8 positions agree with TRBD1. The J segment lost 0 bases and the V segment lost 8 bases, leaving 17 bases of the junction unmatched. The CDR3 runs 18 residues. Germline assignment: CDR1 LGHNA and CDR2 YNFKEQ. CDR3 residues: CASAFSGAGGLANYGYTF. The CDR3 region has the DNA TGTGCCAGCGCCTTTTCTGGGGCAGGGGGCTTAGCTAACTATGGCTACACCTTC.

This clonotype was detected a few times. The CDR3 reads CATSRDRRASGGSYNEQFF. The CDR3 DNA follows: TGTGCCACCAGCAGAGATCGGCGGGCTAGCGGAGGCTCCTACAATGAGCAGTTCTTC. The gene calls are TRBV15 and TRBJ2-1; 7 bases align to TRBD2. This CDR3 contains 19 residues. Trimming took 0 bases from V and 0 from J; bases not matched to a gene: 11. The germline V gene has CDR1 LNHNV and CDR2 YYDKDF (reference sequence). Based on the CDR3 plus reference TRBV15 and TRBJ2-1, the full variable domain is DAMVIQNPRYQVTQFGKPVTLSCSQTLNHNVMYWYQQKSSQAPKLLFHYYDKDFNNEADTPDNFQSRRPNTSFCFLDIRSPGLGDTAMYLCATSRDRRASGGSYNEQFFGPGTRLTVL.

The sample holds a few counts of this clonotype. The rearrangement links TRBV12-3 or TRBV12-4 to TRBJ1-5; D call uncertain. V lost 0 bases to trimming and J lost 1 base, with 10 bases between them. This CDR3 has 16 residues. CDR3 region: CASSLAPAGSNQPQHF. DNA for the CDR3: TGTGCCAGCAGTTTAGCTCCCGCAGGCAGCAATCAGCCCCAGCATTTT.

In its sample, this clonotype was seen a few times. The chain combines TRBV18 with TRBJ2-3, with D possibly called TRBD1 or TRBD2 (5 bases each). The V end was cut by 0 bases, the J end by 0 bases, with 10 bases between. Germline assignment: CDR1 KGHSH and CDR2 LQKENI. CDR3 length equals 16 residues. CDR3 coding DNA: TGTGCCAGCTCACCACCCCCGGGGCTGAGCACAGATACGCAGTATTTT. Translated: CASSPPPGLSTDTQYF.

The chain couples TRBV20-1 to TRBJ1-5, with D tentatively TRBD1 (5 bases). The germline V gene encodes CDR1 DFQATT and CDR2 SNEGSKA (reference sequence). The CDR3 sequence is 15 residues long. V lost 5 bases and J lost 4, with 18 bases in between. This chain's CDR3 is CSASQPTGGNQPQHF. The CDR3 coding sequence is TGCAGTGCTTCCCAACCGACGGGGGGGAATCAGCCCCAGCATTTT.

This clonotype showed up many times. This sequence joins TRBV2 and TRBJ1-1, with a possible D match to TRBD1 (5 bases). Trimming took off 10 bases at V and 5 bases at J, with 20 bases between the two ends. CDR3 length: 14 amino acids. Germline lookup yields CDR1 SNHLY and CDR2 FYNNEI. The CDR3 DNA reads TGTGCCATATTAAATCAGGGAGGTGTGACTGAAGCTTTCTTT. Amino acid sequence: CAILNQGGVTEAFF. Full variable domain (missing parts from reference TRBV2 and TRBJ1-1): EPEVTQTPSHQVTQMGQEVILRCVPISNHLYFYWYRQILGQKVEFLVSFYNNEISEKSEIFDDQFSVERPDGSNFTLKIRSTKLEDSAMYFCAILNQGGVTEAFFGQGTRLTVV.

The rearrangement joins TRBV4-2 to TRBJ2-7; D gene unclear. The ends were cut back, 1 base at V and 6 bases at J, with 10 bases in the middle. The CDR3 length is 13 residues. Germline-derived CDR1 and CDR2 are LGHNA and YNFKEQ. The CDR3 bases are TGTGCCAGCAGCCAAGTCTTGGTAGCCGAGCAGTACTTC. It encodes CASSQVLVAEQYF.

With regard to this clonotype: A read error is the likely source, as a far larger clone sits one nucleotide away. The chain combines TRBV9 with TRBJ1-2; TRBD1 matches at 7 bases. J was trimmed by 4 bases and V by 7 bases; bases with no gene match: 10. The germline V gene encodes CDR1 SGDLS and CDR2 YYNGEE. The CDR3 has 14 amino acids. In DNA form, the CDR3 reads TGTGCCAGCCTTACCCGGGACAGCAGCTATGGCTACACCTTC. It specifies CASLTRDSSYGYTF.

This clonotype was counted only a few times. The rearrangement joins TRBV19 to TRBJ1-5; 9 bases map to TRBD1. Trimming at V came to 6 bases and at J to 1 base, leaving 4 bases not matched to a gene. The CDR3 extends over 15 amino acids. Germline V gene data show CDR1 as LNHDA and CDR2 as SQIVND (reference sequence). CDR3 sequence reads: CASRMDRGSNQPQHF. The CDR3 DNA reads TGTGCCAGTAGGATGGACAGGGGAAGCAATCAGCCCCAGCATTTT. Together with reference TRBV19 and TRBJ1-5, the CDR3 gives the full variable domain: DGGITQSPKYLFRKEGQNVTLSCEQNLNHDAMYWYRQDPGQGLRLIYYSQIVNDFQKGDIAEGYSVSREKKESFPLTVTSAQKNPTAFYLCASRMDRGSNQPQHFGDGTRLSIL.

This clonotype was detected ten times or more. The CDR3 reads CASSRQTGSMNTEAFF. CDR3 sequence (DNA): TGTGCCAGCAGTCGACAGACAGGGTCAATGAACACTGAAGCTTTCTTT. The chain carries TRBV28 and TRBJ1-1; 7 bases line up with TRBD1. Trimming took 5 bases from V and 0 from J; bases not matched to a gene: 9. CDR3 length: 16 residues. Germline CDR1 and CDR2: MDHEN and SYDVKM.

There are a few counts of this clonotype. V and J are TRBV15 and TRBJ2-3, with 11 bases matching TRBD1. CDR3 size: 14 residues. J was trimmed by 4 bases and V by 8 bases; bases with no gene match: 5. CDR1 and CDR2 (germline): LNHNV, YYDKDF (reference sequence). The CDR3: CATFQGQGADTQYF. CDR3 sequence (DNA): TGTGCCACCTTTCAGGGACAGGGGGCAGATACGCAGTATTTT.

This clonotype was seen a few times. V usage is TRBV18 and J usage is TRBJ2-7, with 7 bases identical to TRBD2. J lost 1 base, V lost 0 bases, and 6 bases had no gene match. In germline, CDR1 is KGHSH, CDR2 LQKENI. The CDR3 totals 16 residues. DNA of the CDR3: TGTGCCAGCTCACCACCTGGGCTAGCGGCGTCCTACGAGCAGTACTTC. This sequence encodes CASSPPGLAASYEQYF.